This T cell receptor beta chain is drawn from a study of T-cell reconstitution after alpha-beta-depleted transplantation in children. Preparation of the TCRbeta library used unique molecular identifiers. TCRdb called the PCR reads again in MiXCR, with one record for every CDR3 protein. The sample has around 380,000 distinct CDR3 sequences; roughly a tenth are singletons. The CDR3 sequence is 14 residues long. Germline CDR1 SGHAT, CDR2 FQNNGV. V lost 4 bases to trimming and J lost 8 bases, with 17 bases between them. The TCR comes from a human donor who donated a stem cell graft to a child with acute myeloid leukemia. This sequence joins TRBV11-2 and TRBJ1-2; D perhaps matches TRBD1 (5 bases). This specimen consisted of PBMCs from the stem cell graft donor, obtained from the stem cell graft. The CDR3 sequence is CASSSGLKRVGYTF. CDR3 DNA sequence: TGTGCCAGCAGCTCGGGACTGAAACGGGTCGGCTACACCTTC.